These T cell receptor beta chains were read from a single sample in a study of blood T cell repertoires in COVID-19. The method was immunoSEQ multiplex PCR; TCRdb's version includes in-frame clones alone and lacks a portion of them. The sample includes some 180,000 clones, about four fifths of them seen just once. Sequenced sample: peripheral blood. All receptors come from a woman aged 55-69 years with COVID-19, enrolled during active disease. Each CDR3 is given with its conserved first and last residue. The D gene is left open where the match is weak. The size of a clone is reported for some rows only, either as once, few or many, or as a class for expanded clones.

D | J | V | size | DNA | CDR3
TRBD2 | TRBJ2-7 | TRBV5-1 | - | TGCGCCAGCAGCTCGACTAGCGGGAGTTACGAGCAGTACTTC | CASSSTSGSYEQYF
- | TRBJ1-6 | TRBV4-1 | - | TGCGCCAGCAGCCAAGAAACGGTGAGGAATTCACCCCTCCACTTT | CASSQETVRNSPLHF
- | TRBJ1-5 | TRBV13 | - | TGTGCCAGCAGCCTAGGGCTGGGGGGATCCAATCAGCCCCAGCATTTT | CASSLGLGGSNQPQHF
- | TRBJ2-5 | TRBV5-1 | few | TGCGCCAGCAGCATAGGACAGAGTCAAGAGACCCAGTACTTC | CASSIGQSQETQYF
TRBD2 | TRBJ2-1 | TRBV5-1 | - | TGCGCCAGCAGCTTGGGGGCGGGGAGGGATGAGCAGTTCTTC | CASSLGAGRDEQFF
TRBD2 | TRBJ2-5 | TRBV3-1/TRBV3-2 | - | TGTGCCAGCAGCCAAGTCTACCGGGGGGGCGGAGGGGAGACCCAGTACTTC | CASSQVYRGGGGETQYF
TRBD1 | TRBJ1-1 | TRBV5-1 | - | TGCGCCAGCAGCTTGGGGTTAGGACAGGATGGGTCTCGGGGCACTGAAGCTTTCTTT | CASSLGLGQDGSRGTEAFF
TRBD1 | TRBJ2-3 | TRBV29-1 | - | TGCAGCCATGGACAGGGGGTGGCAGATACGCAGTATTTT | CSHGQGVADTQYF
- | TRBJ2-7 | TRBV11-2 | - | TGTGCCAGCAGCTCCCGGGACTTCTCCTACGAGCAGTACTTC | CASSSRDFSYEQYF
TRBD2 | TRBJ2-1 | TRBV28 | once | TGTGCCAGCAGTTTAACAGTGGGCGGGGGTTACAATGAGCAGTTCTTC | CASSLTVGGGYNEQFF
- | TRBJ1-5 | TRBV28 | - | TGTGCCAGCAGTGGGGGGGGACGGGGTGCGTACCAGCCCCAGCATTTT | CASSGGGRGAYQPQHF